Listed below are T cell receptor beta chains from one sample, sequenced in a study of blood T cell repertoires in COVID-19. Profiled with immunoSEQ multiplex PCR; TCRdb holds only in-frame clones, not every one. The sample gives fewer than 50,000 clones, just under 75% of which show up once; roughly a tenth is in the top ten. Specimen: peripheral blood. All receptors derive from a man between 65 and 79 years old with COVID-19, enrolled during active disease. Each CDR3 is given with its conserved first and last residue. The D gene is left open where the match is weak. Rows may omit the clone size; those that give it use once, few, many or a size class.

abundance: NA
d_gene: NA
v_gene: TRBV10-3
j_gene: TRBJ2-2
CDR3aa: CVRITRIQNTGELFF
CDR3nt: TGTGTCCGAATAACGAGGATACAGAACACCGGGGAGCTGTTTTTT

abundance: NA
d_gene: NA
v_gene: TRBV7-6
j_gene: TRBJ1-1
CDR3aa: CASSSNDRIFSDTEAFF
CDR3nt: TGTGCCAGCAGCTCAAACGACAGGATATTTTCGGACACTGAAGCTTTCTTT

abundance: NA
d_gene: NA
v_gene: TRBV10-2
j_gene: TRBJ1-1
CDR3aa: CASSEPTDTEAFF
CDR3nt: TGCGCCAGCAGTGAGCCGACAGACACTGAAGCTTTCTTT

abundance: NA
d_gene: TRBD1
v_gene: TRBV19
j_gene: TRBJ2-7
CDR3aa: CASSIGQGFEQYF
CDR3nt: TGTGCCAGTAGTATTGGACAGGGGTTTGAGCAGTACTTC

abundance: NA
d_gene: NA
v_gene: TRBV3-1/TRBV3-2
j_gene: TRBJ1-2
CDR3aa: CASSLLGVLYGYTF
CDR3nt: TGTGCCAGCAGCCTGTTAGGAGTCCTCTATGGCTACACCTTC

abundance: few
d_gene: NA
v_gene: TRBV5-1
j_gene: TRBJ1-5
CDR3aa: CASKRNPDSNQPQHF
CDR3nt: TGCGCCAGCAAGAGGAATCCGGATAGCAATCAGCCCCAGCATTTT

abundance: NA
d_gene: NA
v_gene: TRBV7-9
j_gene: TRBJ1-4
CDR3aa: CASSPINEKLFF
CDR3nt: TGTGCCAGCAGCCCTATAAATGAAAAACTGTTTTTT

abundance: NA
d_gene: NA
v_gene: TRBV7-8
j_gene: TRBJ2-1
CDR3aa: CASSLFGAHLNEQFF
CDR3nt: TGTGCCAGCAGCTTATTTGGGGCCCATTTGAATGAGCAGTTCTTC

abundance: NA
d_gene: TRBD2
v_gene: TRBV28
j_gene: TRBJ2-1
CDR3aa: CASSLAGGSKFF
CDR3nt: TGTGCCAGCAGTTTAGCGGGGGGTTCGAAGTTCTTC

abundance: NA
d_gene: NA
v_gene: TRBV5-1
j_gene: TRBJ1-2
CDR3aa: CASSSEGGIYGYTF
CDR3nt: TGCGCCAGCAGCTCGGAGGGAGGGATCTATGGCTACACCTTC

abundance: NA
d_gene: TRBD1
v_gene: TRBV25-1
j_gene: TRBJ2-7
CDR3aa: CASSAQTGPGYEQYF
CDR3nt: TGTGCCAGCAGTGCACAGACAGGGCCCGGATACGAGCAGTACTTC

abundance: NA
d_gene: NA
v_gene: TRBV24-1
j_gene: TRBJ2-3
CDR3aa: CATSDRGSTDTQYF
CDR3nt: TGTGCCACCAGTGACAGGGGAAGCACAGATACGCAGTATTTT

abundance: NA
d_gene: NA
v_gene: TRBV4-3
j_gene: TRBJ2-3
CDR3aa: CASSQDIGDTSTDTQYF
CDR3nt: TGCGCCAGCAGCCAAGATATCGGGGACACGAGCACAGATACGCAGTATTTT

abundance: once
d_gene: NA
v_gene: TRBV12-5
j_gene: TRBJ2-1
CDR3aa: CASGRDGSYNEQFF
CDR3nt: TGTGCTAGTGGGCGGGACGGCTCCTACAATGAGCAGTTCTTC

abundance: NA
d_gene: TRBD1
v_gene: TRBV7-9
j_gene: TRBJ1-4
CDR3aa: CASSLGDRVGEKLFF
CDR3nt: TGTGCCAGCAGCTTAGGGGACAGGGTAGGGGAAAAACTGTTTTTT

abundance: NA
d_gene: NA
v_gene: TRBV9
j_gene: TRBJ2-1
CDR3aa: CARRRSSYNEQFF
CDR3nt: TGTGCCAGGCGACGGAGCTCCTACAATGAGCAGTTCTTC

abundance: NA
d_gene: NA
v_gene: TRBV15
j_gene: TRBJ2-7
CDR3aa: CATSSGQGYEQYF
CDR3nt: TGTGCCACCAGCAGCGGACAAGGCTACGAGCAGTACTTC

abundance: NA
d_gene: TRBD1
v_gene: TRBV5-1
j_gene: TRBJ1-6
CDR3aa: CASSKDRDHSPLHF
CDR3nt: TGCGCCAGCAGCAAGGACAGGGATCATTCACCCCTCCACTTT

abundance: NA
d_gene: NA
v_gene: TRBV12-5
j_gene: TRBJ2-1
CDR3aa: CASGLVQRGSMWDNEQFF
CDR3nt: TGTGCTAGTGGTTTGGTACAAAGAGGGTCAATGTGGGACAATGAGCAGTTCTTC

abundance: NA
d_gene: TRBD1
v_gene: TRBV7-2
j_gene: TRBJ2-7
CDR3aa: CASSKTRDRVYEQYF
CDR3nt: TGTGCCAGCAGCAAGACACGGGACAGGGTCTACGAGCAGTACTTC